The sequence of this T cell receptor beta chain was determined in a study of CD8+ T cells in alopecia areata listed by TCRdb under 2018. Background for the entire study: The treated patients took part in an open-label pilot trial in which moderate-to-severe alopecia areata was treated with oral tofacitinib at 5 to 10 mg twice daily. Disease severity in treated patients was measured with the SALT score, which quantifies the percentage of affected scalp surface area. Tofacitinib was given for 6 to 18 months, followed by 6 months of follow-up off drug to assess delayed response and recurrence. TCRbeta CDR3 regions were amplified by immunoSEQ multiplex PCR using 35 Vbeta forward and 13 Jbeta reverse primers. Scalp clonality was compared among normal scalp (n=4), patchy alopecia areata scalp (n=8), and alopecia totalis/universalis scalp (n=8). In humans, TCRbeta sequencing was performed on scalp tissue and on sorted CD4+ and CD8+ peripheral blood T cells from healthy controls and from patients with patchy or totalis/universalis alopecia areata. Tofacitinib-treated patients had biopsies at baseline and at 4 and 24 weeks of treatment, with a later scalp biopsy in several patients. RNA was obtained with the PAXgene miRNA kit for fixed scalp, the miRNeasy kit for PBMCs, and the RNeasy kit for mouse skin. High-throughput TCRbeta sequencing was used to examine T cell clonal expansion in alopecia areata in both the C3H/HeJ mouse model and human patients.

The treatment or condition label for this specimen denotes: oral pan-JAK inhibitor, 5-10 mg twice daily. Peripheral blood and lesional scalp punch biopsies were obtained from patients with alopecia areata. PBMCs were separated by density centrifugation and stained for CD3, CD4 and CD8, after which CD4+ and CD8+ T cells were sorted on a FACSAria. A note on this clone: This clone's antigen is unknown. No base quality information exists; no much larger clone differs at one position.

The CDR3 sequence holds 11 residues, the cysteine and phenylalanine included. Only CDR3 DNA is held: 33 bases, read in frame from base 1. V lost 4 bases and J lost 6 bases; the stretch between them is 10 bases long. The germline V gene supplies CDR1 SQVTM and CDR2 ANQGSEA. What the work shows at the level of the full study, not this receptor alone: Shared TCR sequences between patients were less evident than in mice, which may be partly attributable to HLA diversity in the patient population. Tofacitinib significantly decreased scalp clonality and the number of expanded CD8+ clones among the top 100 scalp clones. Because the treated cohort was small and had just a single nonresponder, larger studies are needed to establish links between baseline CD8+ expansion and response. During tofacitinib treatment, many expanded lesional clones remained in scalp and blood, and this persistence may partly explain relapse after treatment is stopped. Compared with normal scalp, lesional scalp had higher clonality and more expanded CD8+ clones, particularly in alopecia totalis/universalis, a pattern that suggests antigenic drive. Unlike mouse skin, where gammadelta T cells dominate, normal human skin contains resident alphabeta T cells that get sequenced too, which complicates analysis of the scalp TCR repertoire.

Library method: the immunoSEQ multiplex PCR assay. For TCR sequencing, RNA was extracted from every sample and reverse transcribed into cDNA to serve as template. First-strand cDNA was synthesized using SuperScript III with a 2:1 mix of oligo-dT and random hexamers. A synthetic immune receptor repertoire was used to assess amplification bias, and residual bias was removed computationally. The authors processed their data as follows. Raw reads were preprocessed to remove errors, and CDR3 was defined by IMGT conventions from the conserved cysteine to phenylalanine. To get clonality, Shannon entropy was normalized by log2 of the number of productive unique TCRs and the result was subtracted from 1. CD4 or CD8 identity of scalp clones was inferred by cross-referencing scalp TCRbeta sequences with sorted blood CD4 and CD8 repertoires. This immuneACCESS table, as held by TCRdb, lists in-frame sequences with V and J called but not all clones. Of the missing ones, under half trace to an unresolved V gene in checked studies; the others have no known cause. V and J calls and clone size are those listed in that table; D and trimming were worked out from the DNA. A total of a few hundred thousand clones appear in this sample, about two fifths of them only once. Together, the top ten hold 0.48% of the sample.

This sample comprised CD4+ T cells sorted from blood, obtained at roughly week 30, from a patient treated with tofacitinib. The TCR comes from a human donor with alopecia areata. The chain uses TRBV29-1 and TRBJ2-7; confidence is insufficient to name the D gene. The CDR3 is CSVVFEIEQYF. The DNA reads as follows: TGCAGCGTTGTCTTTGAGATCGAGCAGTACTTC.